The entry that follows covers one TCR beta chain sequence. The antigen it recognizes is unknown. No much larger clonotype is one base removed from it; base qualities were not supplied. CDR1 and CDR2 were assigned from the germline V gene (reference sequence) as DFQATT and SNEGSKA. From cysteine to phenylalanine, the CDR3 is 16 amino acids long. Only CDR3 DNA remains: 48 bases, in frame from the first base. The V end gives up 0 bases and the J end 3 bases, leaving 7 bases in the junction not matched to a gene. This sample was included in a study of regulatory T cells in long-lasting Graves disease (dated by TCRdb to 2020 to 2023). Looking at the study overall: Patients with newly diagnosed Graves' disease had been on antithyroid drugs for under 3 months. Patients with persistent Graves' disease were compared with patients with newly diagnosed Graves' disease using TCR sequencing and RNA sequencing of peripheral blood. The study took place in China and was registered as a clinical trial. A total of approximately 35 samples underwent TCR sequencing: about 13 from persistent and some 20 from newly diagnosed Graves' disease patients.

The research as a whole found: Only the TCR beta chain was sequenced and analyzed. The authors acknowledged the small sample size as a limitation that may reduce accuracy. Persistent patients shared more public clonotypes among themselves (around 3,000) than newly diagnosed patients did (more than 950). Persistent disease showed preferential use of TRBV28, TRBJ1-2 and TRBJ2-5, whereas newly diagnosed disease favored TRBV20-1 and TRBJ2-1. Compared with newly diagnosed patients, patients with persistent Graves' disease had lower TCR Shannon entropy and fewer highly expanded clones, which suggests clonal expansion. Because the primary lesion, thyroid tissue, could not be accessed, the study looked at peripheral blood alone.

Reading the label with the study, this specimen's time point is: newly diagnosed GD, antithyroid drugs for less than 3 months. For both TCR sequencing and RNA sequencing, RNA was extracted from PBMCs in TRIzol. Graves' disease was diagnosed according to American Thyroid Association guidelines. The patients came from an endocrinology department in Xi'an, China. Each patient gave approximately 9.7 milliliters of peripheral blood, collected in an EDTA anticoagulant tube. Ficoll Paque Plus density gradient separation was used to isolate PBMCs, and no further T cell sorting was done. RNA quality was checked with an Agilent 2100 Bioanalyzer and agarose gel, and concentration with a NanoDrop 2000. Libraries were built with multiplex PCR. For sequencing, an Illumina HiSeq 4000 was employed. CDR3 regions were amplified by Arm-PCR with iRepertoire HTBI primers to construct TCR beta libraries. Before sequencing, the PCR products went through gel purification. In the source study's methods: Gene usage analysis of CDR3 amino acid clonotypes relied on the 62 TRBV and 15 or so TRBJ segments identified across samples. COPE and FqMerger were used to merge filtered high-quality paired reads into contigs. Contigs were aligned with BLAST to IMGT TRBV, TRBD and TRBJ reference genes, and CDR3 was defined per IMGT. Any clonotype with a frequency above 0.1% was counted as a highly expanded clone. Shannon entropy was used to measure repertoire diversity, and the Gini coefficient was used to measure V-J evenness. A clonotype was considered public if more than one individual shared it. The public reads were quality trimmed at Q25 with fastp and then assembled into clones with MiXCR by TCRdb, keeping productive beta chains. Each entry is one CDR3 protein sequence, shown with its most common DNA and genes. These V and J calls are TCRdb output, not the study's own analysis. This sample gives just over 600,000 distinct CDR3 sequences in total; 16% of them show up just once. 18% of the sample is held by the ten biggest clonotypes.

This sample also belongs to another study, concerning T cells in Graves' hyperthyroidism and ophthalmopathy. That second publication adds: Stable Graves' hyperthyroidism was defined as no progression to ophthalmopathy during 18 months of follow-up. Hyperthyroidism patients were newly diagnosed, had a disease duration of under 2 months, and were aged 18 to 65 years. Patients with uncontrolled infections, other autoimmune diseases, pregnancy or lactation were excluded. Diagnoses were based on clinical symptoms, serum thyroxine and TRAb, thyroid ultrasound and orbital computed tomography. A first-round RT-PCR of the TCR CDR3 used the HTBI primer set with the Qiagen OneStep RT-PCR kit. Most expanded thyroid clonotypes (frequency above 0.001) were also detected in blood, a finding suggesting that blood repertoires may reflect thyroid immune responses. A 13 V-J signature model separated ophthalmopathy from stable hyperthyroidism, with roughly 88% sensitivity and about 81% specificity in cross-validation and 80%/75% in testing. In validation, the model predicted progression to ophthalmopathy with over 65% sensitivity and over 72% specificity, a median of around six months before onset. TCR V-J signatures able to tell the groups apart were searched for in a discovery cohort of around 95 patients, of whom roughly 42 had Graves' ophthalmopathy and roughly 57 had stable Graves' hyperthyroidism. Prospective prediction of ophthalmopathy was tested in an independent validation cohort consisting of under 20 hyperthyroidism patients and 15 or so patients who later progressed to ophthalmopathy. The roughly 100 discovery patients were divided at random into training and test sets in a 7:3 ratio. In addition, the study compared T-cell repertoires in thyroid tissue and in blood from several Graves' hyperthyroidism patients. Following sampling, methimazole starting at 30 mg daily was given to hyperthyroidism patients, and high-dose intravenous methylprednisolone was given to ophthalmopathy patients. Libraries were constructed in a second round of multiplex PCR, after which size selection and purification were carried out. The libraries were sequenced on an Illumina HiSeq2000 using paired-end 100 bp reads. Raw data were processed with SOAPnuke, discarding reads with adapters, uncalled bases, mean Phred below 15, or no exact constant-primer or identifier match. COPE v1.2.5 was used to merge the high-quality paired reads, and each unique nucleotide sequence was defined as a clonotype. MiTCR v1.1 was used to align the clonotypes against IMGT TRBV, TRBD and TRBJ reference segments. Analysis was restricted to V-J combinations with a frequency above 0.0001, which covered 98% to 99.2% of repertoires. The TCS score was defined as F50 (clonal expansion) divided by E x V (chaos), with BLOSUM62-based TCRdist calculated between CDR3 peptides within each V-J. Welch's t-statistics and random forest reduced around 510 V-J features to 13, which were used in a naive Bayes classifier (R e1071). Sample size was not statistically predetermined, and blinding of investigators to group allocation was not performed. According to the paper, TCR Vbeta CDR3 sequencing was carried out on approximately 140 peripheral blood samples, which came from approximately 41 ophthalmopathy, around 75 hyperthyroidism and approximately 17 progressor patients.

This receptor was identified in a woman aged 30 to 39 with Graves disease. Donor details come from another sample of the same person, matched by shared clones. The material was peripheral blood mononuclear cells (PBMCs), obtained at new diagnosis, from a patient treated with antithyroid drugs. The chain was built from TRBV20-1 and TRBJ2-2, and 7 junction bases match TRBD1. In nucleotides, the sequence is TGCAGTGCTAGAGATCCGGGACAGTGGCACACCGGGGAGCTGTTTTTT. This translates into CSARDPGQWHTGELFF.